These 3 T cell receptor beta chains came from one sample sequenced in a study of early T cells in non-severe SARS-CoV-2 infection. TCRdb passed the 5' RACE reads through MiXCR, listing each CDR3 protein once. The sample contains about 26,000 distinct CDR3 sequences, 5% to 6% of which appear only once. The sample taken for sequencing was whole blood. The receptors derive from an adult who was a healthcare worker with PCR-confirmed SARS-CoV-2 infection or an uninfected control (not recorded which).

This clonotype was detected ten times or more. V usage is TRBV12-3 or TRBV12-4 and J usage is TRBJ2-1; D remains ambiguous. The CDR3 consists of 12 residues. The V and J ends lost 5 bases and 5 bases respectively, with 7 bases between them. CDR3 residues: CASSAQDNEQFF. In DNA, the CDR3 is TGTGCCAGCAGTGCCCAGGACAATGAGCAGTTCTTC.

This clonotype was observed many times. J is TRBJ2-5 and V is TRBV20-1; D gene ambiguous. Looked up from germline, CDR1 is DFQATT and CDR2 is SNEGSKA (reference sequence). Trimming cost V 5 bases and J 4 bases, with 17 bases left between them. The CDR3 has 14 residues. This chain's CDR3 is CSARAKGKGETQYF. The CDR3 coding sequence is TGCAGTGCTCGGGCAAAGGGCAAAGGAGAGACCCAGTACTTC.

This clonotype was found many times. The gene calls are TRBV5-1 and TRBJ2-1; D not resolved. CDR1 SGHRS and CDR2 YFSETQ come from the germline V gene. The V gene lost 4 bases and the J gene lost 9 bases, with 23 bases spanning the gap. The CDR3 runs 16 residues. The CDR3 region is CASSHGFRGPPGEQFF. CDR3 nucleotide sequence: TGCGCCAGCAGCCACGGGTTCCGTGGACCACCCGGTGAGCAGTTCTTC. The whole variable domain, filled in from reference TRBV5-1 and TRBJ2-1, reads KAGVTQTPRYLIKTRGQQVTLSCSPISGHRSVSWYQQTPGQGLQFLFEYFSETQRNKGNFPGRFSGRQFSNSRSEMNVSTLELGDSALYLCASSHGFRGPPGEQFFGPGTRLTVL.